This entry features one T cell receptor beta chain sequence. This record comes from a study of control samples from healthy donors and cancer patients. The method was immunoSEQ multiplex PCR; TCRdb's version includes in-frame clones alone and lacks a portion of them. The table shows over 120,000 clones, with 91% occurring only once. Trimming took 8 bases from V and 2 from J; bases not matched to a gene: 9. This CDR3 region has 16 residues. CDR1 is MNHEY, CDR2 SMNVEV, per germline (reference sequence). This sequence was found in a man aged 25 to 40 in good health. The sequenced sample consisted of blood. The J gene is TRBJ2-3, the V gene TRBV27; 11 bases match TRBD2. The CDR3 here is CASYNGGLADTDTQYF. The CDR3 nucleotides are TGTGCCAGCTACAACGGGGGACTAGCGGACACAGATACGCAGTATTTT.